What follows are 32 T cell receptor beta chains derived from one specimen sequenced in a study of shared clonotypes between healthy human individuals. TCRdb's copy holds only in-frame clones and misses some; the assay was immunoSEQ multiplex PCR. The sample lists some 1 million clones, under 80% occurring once. The sample was memory CD4+ T cells sorted from blood. The sample's subset: CD45RA-negative fraction. The receptors originated from a young man in good health.

Points on this clone: The same CDR3 also results from other DNA sequences found in this sample. This rearrangement joins TRBV18 to TRBJ1-5; unclear D gene. V was trimmed by 5 bases and J by 3 bases, leaving 8 bases between them. Germline CDR1 reads KGHSH; CDR2 reads LQKENI. CDR3 length: 13 residues. In DNA form, the CDR3 reads TGTGCCAGCTCAGCCGGCTTCAATCAGCCCCAGCATTTT. Its translation is CASSAGFNQPQHF.

In its sample, this clone was seen once. The J gene is TRBJ2-1, the V gene TRBV5-4; D possibly corresponds to TRBD2 (6 bases). Trimming left V 2 bases short and J 0 bases short, with 9 bases between. Germline CDR1 reads SGHNT; CDR2 reads YYREEE (reference sequence). The CDR3 loop spans 15 amino acids. The CDR3 loop reads CASSFGGNSYNEQFF. The DNA of the CDR3 is TGTGCCAGCAGCTTTGGCGGGAACTCCTACAATGAGCAGTTCTTC.

This chain links TRBV11-2 with TRBJ2-3; 10 nucleotides line up with TRBD2. CDR3 length: 15 amino acids. Trimming cost V 5 bases and J 3 bases; bases outside gene matches: 5. CDR1 and CDR2 (germline): SGHAT, FQNNGV. The CDR3 here is CASSNSGRGTDTQYF. DNA for the CDR3: TGTGCCAGCAGCAACAGCGGGAGGGGAACAGATACGCAGTATTTT.

The chain couples TRBV28 to TRBJ1-2, with TRBD1 as a possible D gene (5 bases). CDR1 MDHEN and CDR2 SYDVKM come from the germline V gene. The V end lost 4 bases, the J end lost 4 bases, and 7 bases lay between the germline ends. This CDR3 is built from 12 residues. The CDR3 loop is CASSSGAYGYTF. CDR3 in DNA: TGTGCCAGCAGTTCTGGGGCCTATGGCTACACCTTC.

The V call is TRBV18, the J call TRBJ1-3, with a possible D match to TRBD1 (5 bases). The germline V gene has CDR1 KGHSH and CDR2 LQKENI. The CDR3 sequence is 16 residues long. The V and J ends lost 1 base and 2 bases respectively, with 12 bases between them. This CDR3 is CASSPLAGSAGNTIYF. CDR3 nucleotides: TGTGCCAGCTCACCACTGGCAGGGTCCGCTGGAAACACCATATATTTT.

The chain joins TRBV2 to TRBJ2-1; D gene uncertain. CDR1 is SNHLY, CDR2 FYNNEI, per germline. The CDR3 is made up of 12 amino acids. Trimming took off 5 bases at V and 5 bases at J, with 7 bases between the two ends. The CDR3 sequence is CASSKLNNEQFF. The DNA of the CDR3 is TGTGCCAGCAGTAAACTAAACAATGAGCAGTTCTTC.

The V gene is TRBV29-1, the J gene TRBJ2-7; 8 bases match TRBD1. With V trimmed by 3 bases and J by 2 bases, 3 bases remained unmatched. Germline V gene data show CDR1 as SQVTM and CDR2 as ANQGSEA. This CDR3 has 13 amino acids. The CDR3 DNA is TGCAGCGTTGAGGCGACAGGGGCCTACGAGCAGTACTTC. As protein: CSVEATGAYEQYF.

CDR3 region: CASSPPGRTGELFF. CDR3 bases: TGTGCCAGCAGCCCGCCGGGGCGCACCGGGGAGCTGTTTTTT. This chain joins TRBV5-4 and TRBJ2-2, with D perhaps being TRBD1 or TRBD2 (5 bases each). This CDR3 spans 14 amino acids. CDR1 SGHNT and CDR2 YYREEE come from the germline V gene (reference sequence). Trimming took off 4 bases at V and 4 bases at J, with 11 bases between the two ends.

This clone came up a few times. The genes are TRBV5-1 and TRBJ1-2; D is undetermined. Germline V CDR1 and CDR2: SGHRS, YFSETQ. Trimming left V 7 bases short and J 4 bases short, with 20 bases between. The CDR3 runs to 15 residues. The CDR3: CASASSISGVYGYTF. The CDR3 DNA sequence: TGCGCCAGCGCATCGTCGATTTCCGGCGTCTATGGCTACACCTTC.

The chain links TRBV2 to TRBJ1-2, with TRBD1 as a possible D gene (5 bases). Trimming removed 6 bases at V and 4 bases at J, with 18 bases between. CDR1 and CDR2 (germline): SNHLY, FYNNEI. The CDR3 contains 15 residues. In DNA, the CDR3 is TGTGCCAGCAGCGCCCAAGGGGCAATGGGCTATGGCTACACCTTC. Amino acids: CASSAQGAMGYGYTF.

This chain connects TRBV10-2 to TRBJ1-6; 7 nucleotides line up with TRBD1. J gave up 7 bases and V 6 bases, and 6 bases lay outside the gene matches. The germline gives CDR1 WSHSY, CDR2 SAAADI. CDR3 length: 14 residues. The CDR3 nucleotides read TGCGCCAGCAGACTTGGGACAGAAAATTCACCCCTCCACTTT. Translating gives CASRLGTENSPLHF.

The chain joins TRBV9 to TRBJ2-7, with D perhaps TRBD1 or TRBD2 (6 bases each). V was trimmed by 4 bases and J by 4 bases, leaving 15 bases between them. This CDR3 has 14 amino acids. Germline CDR1 is SGDLS and CDR2 is YYNGEE. The CDR3 spells CASSSLPGAYEQYF. The CDR3 DNA sequence: TGTGCCAGCAGCTCCCTTCCGGGGGCGTACGAGCAGTACTTC.

This clone came up once. The chain recombines TRBV28 with TRBJ2-1, with D possibly TRBD2 on 7 matching bases. The CDR3 is made up of 15 amino acids. CDR1 and CDR2 (germline): MDHEN, SYDVKM. V dropped 4 bases and J dropped 6 bases, with 16 bases sitting between them. The CDR3 DNA sequence: TGTGCCAGCAGTTCCCCGAGGGGGGGCCGCAATGAGCAGTTCTTC. It is translated as CASSSPRGGRNEQFF.

The gene calls are TRBV4-2 and TRBJ1-1, with D unresolved. Germline V gene sequence: CDR1 LGHNA, CDR2 YNFKEQ. Trimming took 4 bases from V and 2 from J, leaving 14 bases between them. CDR3 length: 15 residues. The chain's CDR3 is CASSLVGSGNTEAFF. The CDR3 DNA reads as TGTGCCAGCAGCCTCGTAGGGTCAGGTAACACTGAAGCTTTCTTT.

This clone showed up just a few times. The CDR3 bases are TGTGCCAGCAGCATAGACAGGGGCGTGCTCCACTTT. Its translation: CASSIDRGVLHF. The chain has TRBV5-4 and TRBJ1-6; 8 nucleotides align to TRBD1. CDR1 and CDR2 (germline): SGHNT, YYREEE (reference sequence). Unmatched junction bases numbered 7, after V lost 4 bases and J lost 16 bases. The CDR3 is 12 residues long.

This clone was counted a few times. V is TRBV19 and J is TRBJ1-1; a weak D match, TRBD1 (6 bases). Trimming removed 5 bases at V and 5 bases at J, with 12 bases between. CDR1 and CDR2 from the germline V gene are LNHDA and SQIVND (reference sequence). This CDR3 has 13 residues. CDR3 residues: CASSSKQGTEAFF. For the CDR3, the DNA is TGTGCCAGTAGTTCAAAACAGGGAACTGAAGCTTTCTTT.

The chain carries TRBV5-6 and TRBJ1-3; 11 bases are shared with TRBD1. Germline values: CDR1 SGHDT, CDR2 YYEEEE. Germline trimming cut 3 bases from V and 4 bases from J; bases unmatched to any gene: 9. The CDR3 sequence is 17 residues long. DNA for the CDR3: TGTGCCAGCAGCTGGGACAGGGGGAAAGTGAGCGGAAACACCATATATTTT. Translating gives CASSWDRGKVSGNTIYF.

The chain uses TRBV5-1 and TRBJ2-1; TRBD2 matches 14 bases. J gave up 10 bases and V 4 bases, and 4 bases lay outside the gene matches. The CDR3 totals 14 residues. Germline V gene lookup returns CDR1 SGHRS and CDR2 YFSETQ. For the CDR3, the DNA is TGCGCCAGCAGCCCTGGGACTAGCGGGGGAGAGCAGTTCTTC. This sequence encodes CASSPGTSGGEQFF.

The chain is built from TRBV18 and TRBJ1-2, with D maybe TRBD1 (5 bases). The CDR3 totals 15 residues. Trimming shortened V by 1 base and J by 2 bases, and 11 bases separated the two germline ends. Germline loops: CDR1 KGHSH, CDR2 LQKENI. The CDR3, as DNA: TGTGCCAGCTCACCACAGGGGTGGGAGAACTATGGCTACACCTTC. It is translated as CASSPQGWENYGYTF. Based on the CDR3 plus reference TRBV18 and TRBJ1-2, the full variable domain is NAGVMQNPRHLVRRRGQEARLRCSPMKGHSHVYWYRQLPEEGLKFMVYLQKENIIDESGMPKERFSAEFPKEGPSILRIQQVVRGDSAAYFCASSPQGWENYGYTFGSGTRLTVV.

The chain combines TRBV6-1 with TRBJ2-3, with D tentatively TRBD2 (7 bases). Germline assignment: CDR1 MNHNS and CDR2 SASEGT. This CDR3 comprises 15 residues. V was trimmed by 7 bases and J by 11 bases, leaving 25 bases between them. CDR3 nucleotides: TGTGCCAGCAAATCCGGCGTGGCGCAGGGGAGGGGGCAGTATTTT. This sequence encodes CASKSGVAQGRGQYF.

The chain combines TRBV30 with TRBJ2-2; 7 bases match TRBD1. This CDR3 is 15 amino acids long. CDR1 is GTSNPN and CDR2 is SVGIG in the germline V gene (reference sequence). Trimming cost V 2 bases and J 5 bases; bases outside gene matches: 8. The DNA of the CDR3 is TGTGCCTGGAGTAAGGGAGACAGGGATACCGGGGAGCTGTTTTTT. This codes for CAWSKGDRDTGELFF.

The chain recombines TRBV5-1 with TRBJ1-2, with D uncertain. CDR3 length equals 13 residues. The V end lost 0 bases, the J end lost 5 bases, and 8 bases lay between the germline ends. Germline V lookup: CDR1 SGHRS, CDR2 YFSETQ. CDR3: CASSLEVGYGYTF. CDR3 DNA sequence: TGCGCCAGCAGCTTGGAAGTAGGGTATGGCTACACCTTC.

V gene TRBV19 combines with J gene TRBJ1-2, with a tentative D call TRBD1 (6 bases). Deletions cut 3 bases from V and 2 bases from J, with 19 bases between. The CDR3 length is 17 residues. Germline CDR1 and CDR2: LNHDA and SQIVND (reference sequence). The CDR3 protein is CASSMSWGRVGNYGYTF. The CDR3 DNA reads as TGTGCCAGTAGTATGTCGTGGGGGCGCGTCGGAAACTATGGCTACACCTTC.

This clone was detected only once. The chain combines TRBV6-1 with TRBJ1-2; 10 bases line up with TRBD1. CDR1 MNHNS and CDR2 SASEGT come from the germline V gene. The CDR3 has 13 residues. V shed 6 bases and J 4 bases; nucleotides not matched to a gene: 2. CDR3 amino acids: CASRDRGIYGYTF. The CDR3, as DNA: TGTGCCAGCAGGGACAGGGGGATCTATGGCTACACCTTC.

The rearrangement joins TRBV5-1 to TRBJ2-3, with D perhaps matching TRBD2 (6 bases). Germline CDR1 and CDR2: SGHRS and YFSETQ. Trimming stripped 4 bases from V and 1 base from J, with 13 bases between. The CDR3 contains 15 residues. CDR3 coding DNA: TGCGCCAGCAGCCCCAGGGAGGCCCGCACAGATACGCAGTATTTT. This translates into CASSPREARTDTQYF.

V usage is TRBV6-5 and J usage is TRBJ1-6, with D possibly being TRBD1 (6 bases). The CDR3 loop spans 14 amino acids. V lost 4 bases to trimming and J lost 5 bases, with 9 bases between them. CDR1 and CDR2 (germline): MNHEY, SVGAGI. The CDR3 DNA is TGTGCCAGCAGTTTAGGGGGAGATAATTCACCCCTCCACTTT. It codes for CASSLGGDNSPLHF.

This clone was recorded at least ten times. This chain joins TRBV5-6 and TRBJ1-5; D call uncertain. V was clipped by 3 bases and J by 0 bases, with 13 bases between them. CDR1 is SGHDT, CDR2 YYEEEE, per germline. The CDR3 spans 16 residues. CDR3 residues: CASSSPYFASNQPQHF. CDR3 bases: TGTGCCAGCAGCTCCCCCTACTTCGCTAGCAATCAGCCCCAGCATTTT.

This chain connects TRBV2 to TRBJ2-5; 7 bases fit TRBD1. The germline CDR1 and CDR2 sequences are SNHLY and FYNNEI. The CDR3 length is 14 residues. Trimming cost V 6 bases and J 6 bases; bases outside gene matches: 10. In DNA form, the CDR3 reads TGTGCCAGCAGCGCCGACAGGGCCTTGCAGACCCAGTACTTC. It translates to CASSADRALQTQYF.

This chain links TRBV23-1 with TRBJ2-1, with D possibly matching TRBD2 (5 bases). TRBV23-1 is annotated as an ORF whose role is uncertain. This CDR3 is built from 14 residues. V lost 4 bases, J lost 4 bases, and 11 bases lay in between. CDR3 DNA sequence: TGCGCCAGCAGTCCCGGGGATCAGTACAATGAGCAGTTCTTC. Translating gives CASSPGDQYNEQFF.

The chain carries TRBV10-3 and TRBJ2-7, with 9 bases fitting TRBD1. CDR1 is ENHRY and CDR2 is SYGVKD in the germline V gene. Losses at the gene ends were 0 bases for V and 3 bases for J; bases not matched to a gene: 0. This CDR3 is built from 14 residues. The CDR3 sequence is CAISESDRGYEQYF. Here the CDR3 DNA reads TGTGCCATCAGTGAGTCGGACAGGGGCTACGAGCAGTACTTC.

This chain links TRBV30 with TRBJ2-1; perhaps TRBD1 as D (6 bases). V shed 3 bases and J shed 2 bases, with 14 bases lying between them. The CDR3 runs 15 residues. Germline V lookup: CDR1 GTSNPN, CDR2 SVGIG (reference sequence). CDR3 DNA sequence: TGTGCCTGGAGGCACGACTGGGACACCTACAATGAGCAGTTCTTC. This encodes CAWRHDWDTYNEQFF.

This clone was recorded a few times. The chain joins TRBV2 to TRBJ2-1, with TRBD1 identical over 8 bases. Germline assignment: CDR1 SNHLY and CDR2 FYNNEI. The trim removed 9 bases at V and 2 bases at J, leaving 6 bases unmatched. The CDR3 runs to 14 residues. The CDR3 DNA follows: TGTGCCAGTGCCCCGGACAGGGCCTACAATGAGCAGTTCTTC. Translated: CASAPDRAYNEQFF. The whole variable domain, remainder taken from reference TRBV2 and TRBJ2-1, is EPEVTQTPSHQVTQMGQEVILRCVPISNHLYFYWYRQILGQKVEFLVSFYNNEISEKSEIFDDQFSVERPDGSNFTLKIRSTKLEDSAMYFCASAPDRAYNEQFFGPGTRLTVL.